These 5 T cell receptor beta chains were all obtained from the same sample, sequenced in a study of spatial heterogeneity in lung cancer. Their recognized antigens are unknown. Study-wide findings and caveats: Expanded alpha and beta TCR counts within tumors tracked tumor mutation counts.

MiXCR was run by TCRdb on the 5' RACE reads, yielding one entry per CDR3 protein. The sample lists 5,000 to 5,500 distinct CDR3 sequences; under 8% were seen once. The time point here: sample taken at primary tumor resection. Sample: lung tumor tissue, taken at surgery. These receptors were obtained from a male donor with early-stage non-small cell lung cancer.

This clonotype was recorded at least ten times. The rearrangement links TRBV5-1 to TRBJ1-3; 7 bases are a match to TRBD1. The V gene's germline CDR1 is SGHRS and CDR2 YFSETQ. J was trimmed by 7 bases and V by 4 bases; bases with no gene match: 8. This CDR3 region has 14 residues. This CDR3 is CASSRTGEGNTIYF. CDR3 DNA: TGCGCCAGCAGCCGGACAGGAGAGGGGAACACCATATATTTT.

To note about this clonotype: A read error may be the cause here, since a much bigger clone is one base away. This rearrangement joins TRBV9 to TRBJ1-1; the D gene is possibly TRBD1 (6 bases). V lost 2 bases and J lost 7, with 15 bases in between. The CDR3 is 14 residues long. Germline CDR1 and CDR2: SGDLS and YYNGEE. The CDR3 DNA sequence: TGTGCCAGCAGCGTGGGGGCAGGGTGGATTGAAGCTTTCTTT. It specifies CASSVGAGWIEAFF.

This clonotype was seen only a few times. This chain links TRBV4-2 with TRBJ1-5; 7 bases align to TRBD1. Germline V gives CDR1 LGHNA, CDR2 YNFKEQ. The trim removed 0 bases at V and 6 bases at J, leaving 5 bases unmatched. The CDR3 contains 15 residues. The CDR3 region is CASSQDPRGLQPQHF. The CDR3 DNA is TGTGCCAGCAGCCAAGATCCGAGGGGGCTTCAGCCCCAGCATTTT.

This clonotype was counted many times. The CDR3 loop is CASSLEVAPDTQYF. The CDR3 nucleotides read TGTGCCAGCAGCTTAGAGGTTGCCCCAGATACGCAGTATTTT. This chain uses TRBV7-2 with TRBJ2-3; unclear D gene. Germline loops: CDR1 SGHTA, CDR2 FQGNSA. The V end lost 1 base, the J end lost 4 bases, and 9 bases lay between the germline ends. The CDR3 covers 14 residues.

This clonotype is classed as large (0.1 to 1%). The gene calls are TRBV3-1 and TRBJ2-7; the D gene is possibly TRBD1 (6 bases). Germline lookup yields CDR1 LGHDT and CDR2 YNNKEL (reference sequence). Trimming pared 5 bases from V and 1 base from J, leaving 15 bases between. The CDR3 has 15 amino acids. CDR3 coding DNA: TGTGCCAGCAGCTTACAGGGCGCCATTTCCTACGAGCAGTACTTC. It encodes CASSLQGAISYEQYF.